This note documents a single TCR beta chain sequence. The data are from a study of shared clonotypes between healthy human individuals. Sorted-subset replicate PCR reactions were performed with approximately 0.2 ug DNA, corresponding to 30,000 or so T cell genomes. Data came from immunoSEQ multiplex PCR; TCRdb stores just in-frame clones and leaves some out. The top ten clones hold 0.095% to 0.12% of a sample with about 550,000 clones, roughly 96% of them seen once. CD45RO-negative, CCR7-selected cells formed the naive CD8 fraction, which excluded terminally differentiated effector memory CD45RA+ cells. This clonotype was sampled from a young woman in good health. Sequencing was carried out using naive CD8+ T cells sorted from blood.

CDR3 in amino acids: CASSYQTLYGYTF. The CDR3 DNA sequence: TGTGCCAGCAGCTACCAGACGCTATATGGCTACACCTTC. The chain couples TRBV7-9 to TRBJ1-2; D remains unclear. Germline V lookup: CDR1 SEHNR, CDR2 FQNEAQ (reference sequence). V lost 4 bases, J lost 5 bases, and 11 bases lay in between. CDR3 length: 13 residues.